Shown below are 22 T cell receptor beta chains from a single sample sequenced in a study of cytomegalovirus exposure and HLA in healthy donors. A multiplex PCR was run with 60 Vbeta primers and 13 Jbeta primers. Produced via immunoSEQ multiplex PCR; TCRdb's table is partial and in-frame only. The sample yields nearly 100,000 clones, about a tenth seen once. The sequenced sample was PBMCs. The receptors were gathered from a man aged 45-65 years in good health and CMV-seropositive.

There are a few counts of this clone. This chain connects TRBV5-1 to TRBJ2-1, with TRBD2 as a possible D gene (5 bases). Germline lookup yields CDR1 SGHRS and CDR2 YFSETQ. The CDR3 length is 15 residues. The V gene lost 0 bases and the J gene lost 8 bases, with 15 bases spanning the gap. The CDR3 region is CASSLVRGNRDEQFF. The DNA of the CDR3 is TGCGCCAGCAGCTTGGTTCGGGGAAATAGGGATGAGCAGTTCTTC.

In nucleotides, the CDR3 is TGTGCCAGCAGCTTAGGTCTAGAACTATACAATGAGCAGTTCTTC. Translation: CASSLGLELYNEQFF. The J gene is TRBJ2-1, the V gene TRBV5-4; D is undetermined. V was pared by 2 bases and J by 4 bases, with 13 bases between. The germline gives CDR1 SGHNT, CDR2 YYREEE (reference sequence). The CDR3 length is 15 residues.

The chain is built from TRBV21-1 and TRBJ1-5; TRBD1 was called by the table and not checked on the DNA. TRBV21-1 constitutes a pseudogene. This CDR3 is built from 19 residues. CDR3 loop: CASILRGQGTPLGNQPQHF. DNA of the CDR3: TGTGCCAGCATCCTCCGGGGACAGGGGACTCCCCTAGGCAATCAGCCCCAGCATTTT.

In this sample, this clone turned up a few times. V gene TRBV9 combines with J gene TRBJ2-7; the match to TRBD1 covers 9 bases. The CDR3 totals 18 residues. The germline V gene encodes CDR1 SGDLS and CDR2 YYNGEE. Trimming at V came to 0 bases and at J to 2 bases, leaving 12 bases not matched to a gene. The CDR3 is CASSVGATGGFSAYEQYF. The CDR3 region has the DNA TGTGCCAGCAGCGTAGGGGCGACAGGGGGGTTCTCGGCCTACGAGCAGTACTTC. Complete variable domain (other parts from reference TRBV9 and TRBJ2-7): DSGVTQTPKHLITATGQRVTLRCSPRSGDLSVYWYQQSLDQGLQFLIQYYNGEERAKGNILERFSAQQFPDLHSELNLSSLELGDSALYFCASSVGATGGFSAYEQYFGPGTRLTVT.

With respect to this clone: The same CDR3 can be traced to other DNA sequences in this sample. The rearrangement uses TRBV10-1 and TRBJ1-6, with TRBD1 matching 8 bases. The V segment lost 6 bases and the J segment 0 bases; nucleotides outside the gene matches: 10. The CDR3 loop spans 18 amino acids. In germline, CDR1 is WNHNN, CDR2 SYGVQD (reference sequence). As DNA, the CDR3 is TGCGCCAGCAGCCTTGTGGGACAGGACATCTCCTATAATTCACCCCTCCACTTT. It yields the protein CASSLVGQDISYNSPLHF.

This clone showed up just a few times. The chain recombines TRBV28 with TRBJ1-5, with 9 bases aligning to TRBD1. The germline gives CDR1 MDHEN, CDR2 SYDVKM. The V and J ends lost 8 bases and 2 bases, in that order; junction bases with no gene match: 13. The CDR3 spans 17 residues. DNA for the CDR3: TGTGCCAGCCCGCGGACAGGGGTGGTTCGGGGCAATCAGCCCCAGCATTTT. As protein: CASPRTGVVRGNQPQHF.

The gene calls are TRBV6-1 and TRBJ1-5, with D unclear. This CDR3 region has 13 residues. Germline CDR1 and CDR2: MNHNS and SASEGT. Trimming took off 2 bases at V and 2 bases at J, with 4 bases between the two ends. The chain's CDR3 is CASSETGNQPQHF. CDR3 DNA sequence: TGTGCCAGCAGTGAAACGGGCAATCAGCCCCAGCATTTT.

The V gene is TRBV19, the J gene TRBJ1-2, with 7 bases that match TRBD1. The J segment lost 3 bases and the V segment lost 4 bases, leaving 2 bases of the junction unmatched. Germline-derived CDR1 and CDR2 are LNHDA and SQIVND (reference sequence). The CDR3 loop spans 13 amino acids. CDR3 in amino acids: CASSNRGDYGYTF. The CDR3, as DNA: TGTGCCAGTAGTAACAGGGGAGACTATGGCTACACCTTC.

Only a few counts were recorded for this clone. V usage is TRBV5-1 and J usage is TRBJ1-2; D is ambiguous. Germline-derived CDR1 and CDR2 are SGHRS and YFSETQ. V gave up 4 bases and J gave up 2 bases, with 15 bases separating them. This CDR3 region has 15 residues. The CDR3 DNA reads TGCGCCAGCAGCCTAGCCGTGGGCCCAAACTATGGCTACACCTTC. Residues: CASSLAVGPNYGYTF. The whole variable domain, filled in from reference TRBV5-1 and TRBJ1-2, reads KAGVTQTPRYLIKTRGQQVTLSCSPISGHRSVSWYQQTPGQGLQFLFEYFSETQRNKGNFPGRFSGRQFSNSRSEMNVSTLELGDSALYLCASSLAVGPNYGYTFGSGTRLTVV.

The chain joins TRBV7-2 to TRBJ2-3; weak D call: TRBD1 (5 bases). Germline V lookup: CDR1 SGHTA, CDR2 FQGNSA. V was cut by 4 bases and J by 11 bases, with 13 bases left in between. The CDR3 is made up of 12 amino acids. CDR3: CASSSRSDRQYF. In nucleotides, the CDR3 is TGTGCCAGCAGCTCCCGATCTGACAGGCAGTATTTT.

This clone was observed a handful of times. The V and J genes are TRBV30 and TRBJ1-1; 9 bases are shared with TRBD1. CDR3 length: 13 amino acids. V was clipped by 4 bases and J by 5 bases; unmatched bases: 5. CDR1 and CDR2 (germline): GTSNPN, SVGIG (reference sequence). The CDR3 sequence: CAWMTGGITEAFF. Written as DNA, the CDR3 is TGTGCCTGGATGACAGGGGGGATTACTGAAGCTTTCTTT.

The chain recombines TRBV7-6 with TRBJ2-7; 7 nucleotides agree with TRBD2. Germline loops: CDR1 SGHVS, CDR2 FNYEAQ. This CDR3 is 15 amino acids long. V was pared by 1 base and J by 0 bases, with 3 bases of the junction left unmatched. The CDR3 bases are TGTGCCAGCAGCTTAGGGGAGGGTAGCTCCTACGAGCAGTACTTC. As protein: CASSLGEGSSYEQYF.

This clone showed up just a few times. The chain joins TRBV10-2 to TRBJ1-1, with TRBD1 matching 7 bases. Per the germline V gene, CDR1 is WSHSY and CDR2 is SAAADI. This CDR3 has 14 residues. V gave up 6 bases and J gave up 1 base; unmatched junction bases: 5. In DNA form, the CDR3 reads TGCGCCAGCAGCCGGACAGGAGAGAACACTGAAGCTTTCTTT. This encodes CASSRTGENTEAFF.

This chain links TRBV4-1 with TRBJ2-7, with 7 bases lining up with TRBD2. The end of the DNA fits TRBJ2-1 better, so the J call may be wrong. Germline V gene data show CDR1 as MGHRA and CDR2 as YSYEKL. The CDR3 spans 15 residues. The CDR3: CASSQGGGPSDEQFF. In nucleotides, the CDR3 is TGCGCCAGCAGCCAAGGGGGAGGGCCCTCTGACGAGCAGTTCTTC.

In its sample, this clone was seen a few times. The chain is built from TRBV9 and TRBJ2-5, with TRBD1 matching over 7 bases. Germline assignment: CDR1 SGDLS and CDR2 YYNGEE. The trim removed 4 bases at V and 5 bases at J, leaving 11 bases unmatched. CDR3 size: 15 residues. CDR3 nucleotide sequence: TGTGCCAGCAGCCCAACGGACAGGACGGGGGAGACCCAGTACTTC. Translated, it gives CASSPTDRTGETQYF. Based on the CDR3 plus reference TRBV9 and TRBJ2-5, the full variable domain is DSGVTQTPKHLITATGQRVTLRCSPRSGDLSVYWYQQSLDQGLQFLIQYYNGEERAKGNILERFSAQQFPDLHSELNLSSLELGDSALYFCASSPTDRTGETQYFGPGTRLLVL.

This clone was found a few times. The rearrangement joins TRBV7-3 to TRBJ2-2, with D tentatively TRBD1 (7 bases). Germline lookup yields CDR1 SGHTA and CDR2 FQGTGA. Trimming removed 3 bases from V and 0 bases from J, with 11 bases in between. The CDR3 extends over 16 amino acids. The CDR3 is CASSFQGGANTGELFF. CDR3 in DNA: TGTGCCAGCAGCTTCCAGGGGGGAGCGAACACCGGGGAGCTGTTTTTT.

This clone showed up just a few times. At one boundary the junction diverges from the germline segment, which might be a read error. The V call is TRBV27, the J call TRBJ2-3, with a possible D match to TRBD2 (5 bases). Germline CDR1 and CDR2: MNHEY and SMNVEV (reference sequence). The CDR3 extends over 14 amino acids. CDR3 DNA: TGTGCCAGCAGGGAAAGGGAGCGCACGGATACGCAGTATTTT. This encodes CASRERERTDTQYF.

This clone was observed at least ten times. The V call is TRBV4-1, the J call TRBJ2-7; 10 bases line up with TRBD1. After removal of 0 bases from V and 5 bases from J, the junction contained 7 bases not matched to a gene. Germline values: CDR1 MGHRA, CDR2 YSYEKL. This CDR3 is 16 amino acids long. CDR3 sequence reads: CASSQDLRQGAHEQYF. Written as DNA, the CDR3 is TGCGCCAGCAGCCAAGATCTTCGACAGGGGGCCCACGAGCAGTACTTC.

In its sample, this clone was seen a few times. V is TRBV5-1 and J is TRBJ1-4, with D possibly being TRBD1 (6 bases). This CDR3 spans 14 amino acids. Trimming removed 0 bases at V and 10 bases at J, with 13 bases between. Germline lookup yields CDR1 SGHRS and CDR2 YFSETQ. CDR3 bases: TGCGCCAGCAGCTTGGAACAGGGAAAGGGAAAACTGTTTTTT. Protein sequence: CASSLEQGKGKLFF.

The chain uses TRBV6-6 and TRBJ2-3; 9 bases are shared with TRBD1. Germline values: CDR1 MNHNY, CDR2 SVGAGI (reference sequence). V lost 5 bases, J lost 3 bases, and 6 bases stayed unmatched. This CDR3 contains 15 residues. CDR3 sequence (DNA): TGTGCCAGCAGTCAACAGGGGGCGCCGACAGATACGCAGTATTTT. Translated: CASSQQGAPTDTQYF.

V and J are TRBV28 and TRBJ1-3; perhaps TRBD1 as D (5 bases). Germline V gives CDR1 MDHEN, CDR2 SYDVKM. V gave up 4 bases and J gave up 0 bases, with 16 bases separating them. The CDR3 runs 17 residues. The CDR3 reads CASSSLGAGLSGNTIYF. For the CDR3, the DNA is TGTGCCAGCAGTTCCCTCGGGGCGGGGCTCTCTGGAAACACCATATATTTT.

This clone occurred a few times. The V call is TRBV29-1, the J call TRBJ2-2; D may be TRBD2 (6 bases). The CDR3 length is 13 residues. Looked up from germline, CDR1 is SQVTM and CDR2 is ANQGSEA. V was trimmed by 5 bases and J by 4 bases, leaving 11 bases between them. The CDR3 spells CSVLREFTGELFF. CDR3 nucleotides: TGCAGCGTTCTTCGGGAGTTCACCGGGGAGCTGTTTTTT.